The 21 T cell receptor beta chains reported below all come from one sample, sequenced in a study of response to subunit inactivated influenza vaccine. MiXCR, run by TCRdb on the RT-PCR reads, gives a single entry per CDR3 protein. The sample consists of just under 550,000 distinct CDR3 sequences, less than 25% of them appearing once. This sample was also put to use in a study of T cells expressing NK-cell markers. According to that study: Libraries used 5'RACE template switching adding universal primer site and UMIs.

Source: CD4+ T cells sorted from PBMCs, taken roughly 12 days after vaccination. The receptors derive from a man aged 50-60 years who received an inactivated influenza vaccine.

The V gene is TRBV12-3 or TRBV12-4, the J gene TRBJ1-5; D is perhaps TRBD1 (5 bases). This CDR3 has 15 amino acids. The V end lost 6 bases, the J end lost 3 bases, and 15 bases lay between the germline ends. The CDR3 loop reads CASRGGAGLNQPQHF. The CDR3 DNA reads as TGTGCCAGCAGGGGTGGGGCAGGTCTCAATCAGCCCCAGCATTTT.

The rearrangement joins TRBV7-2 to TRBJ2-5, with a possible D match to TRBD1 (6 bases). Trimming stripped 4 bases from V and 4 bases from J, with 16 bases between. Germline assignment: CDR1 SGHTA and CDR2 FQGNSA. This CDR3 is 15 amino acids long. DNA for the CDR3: TGTGCCAGCAGCTGGGGGCCGTCTCGCCGAGAGACCCAGTACTTC. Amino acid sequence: CASSWGPSRRETQYF.

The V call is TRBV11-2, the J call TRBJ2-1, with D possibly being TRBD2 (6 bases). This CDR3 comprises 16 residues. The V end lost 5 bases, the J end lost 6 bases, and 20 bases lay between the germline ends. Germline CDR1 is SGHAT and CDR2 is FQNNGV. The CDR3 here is CASSPIAGGLANEQFF. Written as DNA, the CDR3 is TGTGCCAGCAGCCCAATAGCCGGGGGTTTAGCCAATGAGCAGTTCTTC.

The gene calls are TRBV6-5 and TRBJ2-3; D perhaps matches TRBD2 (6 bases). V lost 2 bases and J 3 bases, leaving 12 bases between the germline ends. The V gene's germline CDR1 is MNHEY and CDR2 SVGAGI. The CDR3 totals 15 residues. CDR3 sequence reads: CASSYSPGGTDTQYF. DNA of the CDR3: TGTGCCAGCAGTTACAGTCCCGGAGGGACAGATACGCAGTATTTT.

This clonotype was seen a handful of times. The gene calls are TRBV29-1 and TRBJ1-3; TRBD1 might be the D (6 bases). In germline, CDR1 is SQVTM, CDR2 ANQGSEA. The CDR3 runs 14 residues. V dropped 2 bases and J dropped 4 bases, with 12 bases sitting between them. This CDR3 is CSVEPGGSGNTIYF. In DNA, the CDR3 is TGCAGCGTTGAACCGGGGGGCTCAGGAAACACCATATATTTT.

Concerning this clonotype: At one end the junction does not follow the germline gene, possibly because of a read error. The CDR3: CASSLATTRGADTQYF. CDR3 nucleotides: TGTGCTAGCAGCTTAGCGACGACGAGAGGTGCAGATACGCAGTATTTT. V is TRBV7-7 and J is TRBJ2-3; a possible D gene is TRBD2 (5 bases). Germline values: CDR1 SSHAT, CDR2 FNYEAQ (reference sequence). CDR3 length: 16 amino acids.

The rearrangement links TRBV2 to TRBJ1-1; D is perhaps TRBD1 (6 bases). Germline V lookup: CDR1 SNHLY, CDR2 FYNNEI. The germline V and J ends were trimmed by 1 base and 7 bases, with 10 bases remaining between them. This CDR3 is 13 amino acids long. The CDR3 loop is CASSEVRTDEAFF. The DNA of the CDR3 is TGTGCCAGCAGTGAAGTTAGGACAGATGAAGCTTTCTTT. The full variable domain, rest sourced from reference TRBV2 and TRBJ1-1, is EPEVTQTPSHQVTQMGQEVILRCVPISNHLYFYWYRQILGQKVEFLVSFYNNEISEKSEIFDDQFSVERPDGSNFTLKIRSTKLEDSAMYFCASSEVRTDEAFFGQGTRLTVV.

This CDR3 reads CASSISGLRDKETQYF. The CDR3, as DNA: TGTGCCAGCAGCATCTCGGGCCTGAGAGACAAAGAGACCCAGTACTTC. V is TRBV7-2 and J is TRBJ2-5; D is unresolved. The V end was cut by 5 bases, the J end by 3 bases, with 19 bases between. Germline CDR1 and CDR2: SGHTA and FQGNSA. The CDR3 length is 16 residues.

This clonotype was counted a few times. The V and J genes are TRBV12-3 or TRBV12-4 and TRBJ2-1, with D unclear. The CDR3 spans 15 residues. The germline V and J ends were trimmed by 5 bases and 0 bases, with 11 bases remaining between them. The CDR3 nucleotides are TGTGCCAGCAGTCCGGACGGAATCTCCTACAATGAGCAGTTCTTC. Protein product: CASSPDGISYNEQFF.

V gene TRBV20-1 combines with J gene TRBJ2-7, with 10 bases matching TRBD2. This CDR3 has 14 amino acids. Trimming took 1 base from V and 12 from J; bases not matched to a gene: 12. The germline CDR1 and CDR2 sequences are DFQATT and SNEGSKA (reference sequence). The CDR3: CSARATSGNDQWYF. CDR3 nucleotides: TGCAGTGCTAGAGCAACTAGCGGGAACGATCAGTGGTACTTC.

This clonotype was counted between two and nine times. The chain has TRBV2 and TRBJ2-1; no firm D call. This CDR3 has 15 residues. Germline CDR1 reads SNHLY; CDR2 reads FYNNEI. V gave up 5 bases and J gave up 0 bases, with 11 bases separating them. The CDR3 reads CASSNEAGSYNEQFF. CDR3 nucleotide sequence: TGTGCCAGCAGTAATGAGGCAGGCTCCTACAATGAGCAGTTCTTC. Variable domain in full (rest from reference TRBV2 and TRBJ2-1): EPEVTQTPSHQVTQMGQEVILRCVPISNHLYFYWYRQILGQKVEFLVSFYNNEISEKSEIFDDQFSVERPDGSNFTLKIRSTKLEDSAMYFCASSNEAGSYNEQFFGPGTRLTVL.

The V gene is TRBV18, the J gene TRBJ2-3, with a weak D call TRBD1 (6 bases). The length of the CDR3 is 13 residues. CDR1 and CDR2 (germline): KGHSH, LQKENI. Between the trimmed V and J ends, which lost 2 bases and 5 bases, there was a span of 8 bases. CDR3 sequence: CASSPGGGDTQYF. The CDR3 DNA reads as TGTGCCAGCTCACCAGGGGGCGGAGATACGCAGTATTTT. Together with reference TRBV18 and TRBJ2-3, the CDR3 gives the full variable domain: NAGVMQNPRHLVRRRGQEARLRCSPMKGHSHVYWYRQLPEEGLKFMVYLQKENIIDESGMPKERFSAEFPKEGPSILRIQQVVRGDSAAYFCASSPGGGDTQYFGPGTRLTVL.

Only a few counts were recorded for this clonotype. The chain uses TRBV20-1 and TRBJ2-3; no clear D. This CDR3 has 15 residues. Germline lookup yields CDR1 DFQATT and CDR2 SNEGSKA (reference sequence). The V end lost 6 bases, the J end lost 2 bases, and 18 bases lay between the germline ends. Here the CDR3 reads CSATAASGITDTQYF. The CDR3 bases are TGCAGTGCCACCGCGGCGTCAGGAATCACAGATACGCAGTATTTT.

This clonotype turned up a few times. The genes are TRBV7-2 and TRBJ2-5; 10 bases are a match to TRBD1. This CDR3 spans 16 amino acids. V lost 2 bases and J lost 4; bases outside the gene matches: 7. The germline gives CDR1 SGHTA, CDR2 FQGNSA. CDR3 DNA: TGTGCCAGCAGCTTAACTGGACAGGGGGGTTCAGAGACCCAGTACTTC. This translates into CASSLTGQGGSETQYF. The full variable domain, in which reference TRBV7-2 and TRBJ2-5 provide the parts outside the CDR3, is GAGVSQSPSNKVTEKGKDVELRCDPISGHTALYWYRQSLGQGLEFLIYFQGNSAPDKSGLPSDRFSAERTGGSVSTLTIQRTQQEDSAVYLCASSLTGQGGSETQYFGPGTRLLVL.

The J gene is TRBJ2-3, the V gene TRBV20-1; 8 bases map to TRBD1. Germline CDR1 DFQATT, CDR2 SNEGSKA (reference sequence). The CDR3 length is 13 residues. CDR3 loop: CRGTGGSTDTQYF. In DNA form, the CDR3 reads TGCAGAGGAACAGGGGGAAGCACAGATACGCAGTATTTT.

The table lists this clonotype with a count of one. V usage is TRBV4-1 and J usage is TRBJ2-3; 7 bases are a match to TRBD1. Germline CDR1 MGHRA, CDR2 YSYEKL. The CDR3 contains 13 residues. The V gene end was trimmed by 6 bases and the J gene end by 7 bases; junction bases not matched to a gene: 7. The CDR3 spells CASSPEQGHTQYF. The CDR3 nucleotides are TGCGCCAGCAGTCCCGAACAGGGGCATACGCAGTATTTT.

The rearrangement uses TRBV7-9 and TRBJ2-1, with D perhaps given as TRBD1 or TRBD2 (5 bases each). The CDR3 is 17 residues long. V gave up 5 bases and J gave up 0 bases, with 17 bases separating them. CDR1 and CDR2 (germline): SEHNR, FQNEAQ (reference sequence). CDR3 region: CASSPRGGRSSYNEQFF. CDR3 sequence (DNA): TGTGCCAGCAGCCCCCGGGGCGGCCGAAGCTCCTACAATGAGCAGTTCTTC. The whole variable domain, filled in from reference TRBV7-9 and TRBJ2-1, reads DTGVSQNPRHKITKRGQNVTFRCDPISEHNRLYWYRQTLGQGPEFLTYFQNEAQLEKSRLLSDRFSAERPKGSFSTLEIQRTEQGDSAMYLCASSPRGGRSSYNEQFFGPGTRLTVL.

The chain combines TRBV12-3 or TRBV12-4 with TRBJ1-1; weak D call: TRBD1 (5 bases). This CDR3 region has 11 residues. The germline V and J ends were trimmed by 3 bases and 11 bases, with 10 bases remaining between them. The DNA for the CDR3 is TGTGCCAGCAGTTTCCTGGGGCCTGCTTTCTTT. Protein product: CASSFLGPAFF.

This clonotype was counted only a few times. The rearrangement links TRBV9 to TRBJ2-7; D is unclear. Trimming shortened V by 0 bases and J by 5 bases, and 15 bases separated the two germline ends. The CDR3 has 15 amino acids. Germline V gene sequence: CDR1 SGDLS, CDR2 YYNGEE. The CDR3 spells CASSVGSRTFNEQYF. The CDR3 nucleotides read TGTGCCAGCAGCGTAGGGTCCAGGACCTTCAACGAGCAGTACTTC.

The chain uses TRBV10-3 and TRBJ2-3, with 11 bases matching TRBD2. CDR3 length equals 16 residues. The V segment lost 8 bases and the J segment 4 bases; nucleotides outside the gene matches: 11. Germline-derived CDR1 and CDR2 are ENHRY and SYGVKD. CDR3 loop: CAIGSGGAEAPDTQYF. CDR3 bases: TGTGCCATCGGTAGCGGGGGGGCCGAAGCCCCAGATACGCAGTATTTT.

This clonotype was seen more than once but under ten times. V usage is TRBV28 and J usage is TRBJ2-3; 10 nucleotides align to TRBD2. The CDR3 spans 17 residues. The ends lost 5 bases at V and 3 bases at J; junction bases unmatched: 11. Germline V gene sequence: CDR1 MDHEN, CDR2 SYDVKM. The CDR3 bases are TGTGCCAGCAGTCCACCTCTAGCGGGGGATTGGACAGATACGCAGTATTTT. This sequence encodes CASSPPLAGDWTDTQYF.